The 5 T cell receptor beta chains below were found in one sample sequenced in a study of cytomegalovirus exposure and HLA in healthy donors. The PCR was carried out with 60 Vbeta primers and 13 Jbeta primers. Only in-frame clones appear in the TCRdb table, and some are missing; sequencing was by immunoSEQ multiplex PCR. The sample shows 100,000 to 120,000 clones, over 70% of them seen only once. Specimen: PBMCs. The receptors come from a woman between 40 and 55 years old in good health and CMV-seropositive.

The CDR3 DNA is TGTGCCAGCAACAGGGCAACTAATGAAAAACTGTTTTTT. Amino acid sequence: CASNRATNEKLFF. This sequence joins TRBV7-9 and TRBJ1-4; D is possibly TRBD1 (6 bases). Germline CDR1 reads SEHNR; CDR2 reads FQNEAQ (reference sequence). V lost 7 bases and J lost 0, with 6 bases in between. The CDR3 length is 13 residues. The complete variable domain, with remaining parts taken from reference TRBV7-9 and TRBJ1-4, reads DTGVSQNPRHKITKRGQNVTFRCDPISEHNRLYWYRQTLGQGPEFLTYFQNEAQLEKSRLLSDRFSAERPKGSFSTLEIQRTEQGDSAMYLCASNRATNEKLFFGSGTQLSVL.

The chain uses TRBV6-5 and TRBJ1-1, with TRBD1 as a possible D gene (6 bases). CDR3 length: 14 amino acids. Trimming removed 2 bases from V and 4 bases from J, with 11 bases in between. CDR1 MNHEY and CDR2 SVGAGI come from the germline V gene. The CDR3: CASSYIQGGTEAFF. DNA of the CDR3: TGTGCCAGCAGTTACATACAGGGTGGCACTGAAGCTTTCTTT.

The chain employs TRBV7-8 and TRBJ2-3, with D possibly being TRBD1 (7 bases). The germline V gene has CDR1 SGHVS and CDR2 FQNEAQ. The CDR3 totals 14 residues. V lost 5 bases and J lost 6, with 15 bases in between. Here the CDR3 reads CASSPQGRRDTQYF. CDR3 coding DNA: TGTGCCAGCAGCCCACAGGGGAGGAGGGATACGCAGTATTTT.

The chain links TRBV19 to TRBJ2-5; 9 bases match TRBD1. The CDR3 extends over 15 amino acids. With V trimmed by 4 bases and J by 6 bases, 9 bases remained unmatched. The germline V gene has CDR1 LNHDA and CDR2 SQIVND (reference sequence). In DNA, the CDR3 is TGTGCCAGTAGTAAACCCGGACAGGGGTGGAAGACCCAGTACTTC. Encoded protein: CASSKPGQGWKTQYF.

The chain is built from TRBV18 and TRBJ2-7; 8 bases are a match to TRBD2. This CDR3 region has 17 residues. The V segment lost 2 bases and the J segment 2 bases; nucleotides outside the gene matches: 11. CDR1 and CDR2 from the germline V gene are KGHSH and LQKENI. CDR3 in amino acids: CASSPSPAGVSPYEQYF. Written as DNA, the CDR3 is TGTGCCAGCTCACCATCTCCAGCGGGAGTCTCCCCCTACGAGCAGTACTTC.